This passage covers 32 T cell receptor beta chains from one sample sequenced in a study of shared clonotypes between healthy human individuals. Some clones are missing from TCRdb's copy, which holds only in-frame ones; the method was immunoSEQ multiplex PCR. The sample lists around 340,000 clones, around four fifths seen once, with roughly 10% in the top ten. Sequencing was done on a sample of memory CD4+ T cells sorted from blood. The subset: CD45RA-negative fraction. Receptors originate from a man aged 25-40 years in good health.

The chain combines TRBV7-2 with TRBJ2-1, with 11 bases aligning to TRBD2. The germline V gene encodes CDR1 SGHTA and CDR2 FQGNSA. The CDR3 contains 13 residues. V was pared by 8 bases and J by 8 bases, with 5 bases of the junction left unmatched. The CDR3 reads CASRLAGFDEQFF. For the CDR3, the DNA is TGTGCCAGCCGACTAGCGGGATTCGATGAGCAGTTCTTC.

This CDR3 reads CATRPFPTGGLYGYTF. CDR3 nucleotide sequence: TGTGCCACCCGGCCCTTCCCGACAGGGGGACTTTATGGCTACACCTTC. The rearrangement uses TRBV27 and TRBJ1-2; 9 positions match TRBD1. Germline trimming cut 10 bases from V and 5 bases from J; bases unmatched to any gene: 17. The germline V gene encodes CDR1 MNHEY and CDR2 SMNVEV (reference sequence). CDR3 size: 16 residues.

The rearrangement links TRBV27 to TRBJ1-3, with 7 nucleotides matching TRBD1. The V segment lost 6 bases and the J segment 3 bases; nucleotides outside the gene matches: 11. Germline loops: CDR1 MNHEY, CDR2 SMNVEV (reference sequence). The CDR3 sequence is 16 residues long. CDR3 in DNA: TGTGCCAGCAGGCGACAGGGAGCCGGGGGTGGAAACACCATATATTTT. Translation: CASRRQGAGGGNTIYF.

This chain links TRBV2 with TRBJ2-7; TRBD1 matches at 7 bases. The V and J ends lost 8 bases and 0 bases, in that order; junction bases with no gene match: 7. CDR3 length equals 14 residues. Germline CDR1 reads SNHLY; CDR2 reads FYNNEI. Here the CDR3 DNA reads TGTGCCAGCGATAGGACAGGCAACTCCTACGAGCAGTACTTC. As protein: CASDRTGNSYEQYF. Combining the CDR3 with reference TRBV2 and TRBJ2-7 gives the whole variable domain EPEVTQTPSHQVTQMGQEVILRCVPISNHLYFYWYRQILGQKVEFLVSFYNNEISEKSEIFDDQFSVERPDGSNFTLKIRSTKLEDSAMYFCASDRTGNSYEQYFGPGTRLTVT.

This clone was detected only a few times. The V gene is TRBV18, the J gene TRBJ2-7, with 8 bases aligning to TRBD1. Germline V lookup: CDR1 KGHSH, CDR2 LQKENI. The CDR3 consists of 14 residues. With 5 bases clipped from V and 7 bases from J, the junction kept 10 bases outside the gene matches. The CDR3 loop is CASSATGGRGEQYF. The CDR3 bases are TGTGCCAGCTCAGCTACAGGGGGACGAGGGGAGCAGTACTTC.

This clone came up a few times. In DNA form, the CDR3 reads TGCGCCAGCAGCCAAGGACTAGCGGGGAATGGTGAGCAGTTCTTC. Protein sequence: CASSQGLAGNGEQFF. The chain uses TRBV4-1 and TRBJ2-1, with TRBD2 matching 11 bases. Germline-derived CDR1 and CDR2 are MGHRA and YSYEKL. J was trimmed by 9 bases and V by 1 base; bases with no gene match: 5. This CDR3 comprises 15 residues.

CDR3 in amino acids: CAISESLTTGGIGQFF. The CDR3 nucleotides are TGTGCCATCAGTGAGTCTCTAACTACAGGGGGCATTGGGCAGTTCTTC. V and J are TRBV10-3 and TRBJ2-1; 9 bases fit TRBD1. With V trimmed by 0 bases and J by 12 bases, 12 bases remained unmatched. The germline CDR1 and CDR2 sequences are ENHRY and SYGVKD. The CDR3 is 16 amino acids.

The CDR3 region is CAISTGTLRDEQYF. CDR3 nucleotides: TGTGCCATCAGCACCGGGACCCTAAGGGACGAGCAGTACTTC. The rearrangement uses TRBV10-3 and TRBJ2-7, with D perhaps TRBD1 or TRBD2 (5 bases each). Trimming left V 6 bases short and J 5 bases short, with 17 bases between. Germline V gene lookup returns CDR1 ENHRY and CDR2 SYGVKD. The CDR3 is made up of 14 amino acids.

The gene calls are TRBV10-3 and TRBJ2-7, with TRBD1 identical over 11 bases. J was trimmed by 4 bases and V by 4 bases; bases with no gene match: 6. CDR3 length equals 15 residues. Germline lookup yields CDR1 ENHRY and CDR2 SYGVKD. The DNA for the CDR3 is TGTGCCATCAGTGCTTTCGGGACAGGGGGATACGAGCAGTACTTC. Residues: CAISAFGTGGYEQYF.

This chain uses TRBV7-9 with TRBJ2-7; 9 nucleotides match TRBD1. V dropped 5 bases and J dropped 5; count of bases not matched to a gene: 13. This CDR3 has 16 residues. Germline CDR1 and CDR2: SEHNR and FQNEAQ (reference sequence). CDR3 DNA sequence: TGTGCCAGCAGCCTACTTTTGGGACAGGGAGGAAACGAGCAGTACTTC. Its translation: CASSLLLGQGGNEQYF.

The chain couples TRBV19 to TRBJ2-3, with 13 nucleotides matching TRBD2. With V trimmed by 4 bases and J by 2 bases, 18 bases remained unmatched. Germline values: CDR1 LNHDA, CDR2 SQIVND (reference sequence). This CDR3 spans 21 amino acids. The CDR3 loop is CASSSYISMPGLAGNTDTQYF. CDR3 bases: TGTGCCAGTAGTAGCTACATCTCAATGCCGGGACTAGCGGGGAACACAGATACGCAGTATTTT. The full variable domain, its missing parts supplied by reference TRBV19 and TRBJ2-3, is DGGITQSPKYLFRKEGQNVTLSCEQNLNHDAMYWYRQDPGQGLRLIYYSQIVNDFQKGDIAEGYSVSREKKESFPLTVTSAQKNPTAFYLCASSSYISMPGLAGNTDTQYFGPGTRLTVL.

The rearrangement uses TRBV15 and TRBJ2-5; possible D gene TRBD2, 5 bases. CDR1 LNHNV and CDR2 YYDKDF come from the germline V gene (reference sequence). The CDR3 loop spans 16 amino acids. Trimming removed 0 bases from V and 5 bases from J, with 16 bases in between. The CDR3 is CATSRDTRRTRETQYF. In DNA form, the CDR3 reads TGTGCCACCAGCAGAGATACCAGGAGGACGAGGGAGACCCAGTACTTC.

This chain links TRBV5-4 with TRBJ2-4; D gene ambiguous. The CDR3 covers 16 residues. Trimming took 5 bases from V and 1 from J, leaving 16 bases between them. Germline assignment: CDR1 SGHNT and CDR2 YYREEE (reference sequence). The CDR3 sequence is CASSYDAQRAKNIQYF. CDR3 DNA sequence: TGTGCCAGCAGTTATGACGCCCAAAGGGCCAAAAACATTCAGTACTTC.

This CDR3 reads CSAETLYEQYF. In nucleotides, the CDR3 is TGCAGTGCCGAAACACTCTACGAGCAGTACTTC. The genes are TRBV20-1 and TRBJ2-7; no firm D call. CDR1 and CDR2 from the germline V gene are DFQATT and SNEGSKA (reference sequence). V shed 6 bases and J shed 3 bases, with 9 bases lying between them. CDR3 length: 11 amino acids.

This clone was recorded once. The chain employs TRBV2 and TRBJ2-3; 8 bases align to TRBD2. This CDR3 region has 14 residues. With 10 bases clipped from V and 1 base from J, the junction kept 7 bases outside the gene matches. CDR1 SNHLY and CDR2 FYNNEI come from the germline V gene. CDR3 DNA sequence: TGTGCCACAAGGACGGGAGGGGGCACAGATACGCAGTATTTT. Protein: CATRTGGGTDTQYF.

J is TRBJ2-3 and V is TRBV20-1; 10 nucleotides match TRBD2. The germline gives CDR1 DFQATT, CDR2 SNEGSKA (reference sequence). This CDR3 region has 11 residues. Germline trimming cut 3 bases from V and 14 bases from J; bases unmatched to any gene: 5. CDR3 coding DNA: TGCAGTGCTAGTATACTAGCGGGACGGTATTTT. It translates to CSASILAGRYF.

This clone was detected a few times. J is TRBJ1-1 and V is TRBV11-1; a possible D gene is TRBD1 (5 bases). V dropped 3 bases and J dropped 1 base, with 9 bases sitting between them. CDR3 length equals 14 residues. Germline CDR1 is SGHAT and CDR2 is FQDESV (reference sequence). The CDR3 region is CASSLRGENTEAFF. The CDR3 DNA reads TGTGCCAGCAGCTTGCGAGGGGAGAACACTGAAGCTTTCTTT.

The chain links TRBV2 to TRBJ1-5; D gene ambiguous. The CDR3 contains 12 residues. V lost 7 bases and J lost 7, with 11 bases in between. Germline V gene data show CDR1 as SNHLY and CDR2 as FYNNEI. The CDR3 loop reads CASMSTGQPQHF. The CDR3 nucleotides read TGTGCCAGCATGTCAACGGGGCAGCCCCAGCATTTT.

This clone was detected a few times. This rearrangement joins TRBV7-9 to TRBJ2-3, with D perhaps matching TRBD2 (6 bases). CDR3 length: 16 residues. Looked up from germline, CDR1 is SEHNR and CDR2 is FQNEAQ (reference sequence). With 5 bases removed from V and 2 bases from J, the gap between germline ends came to 17 bases. DNA for the CDR3: TGTGCCAGCAGCCCGGCTAGCGACCGTTTCACAGATACGCAGTATTTT. This codes for CASSPASDRFTDTQYF. The whole variable domain, filled in from reference TRBV7-9 and TRBJ2-3, reads DTGVSQNPRHKITKRGQNVTFRCDPISEHNRLYWYRQTLGQGPEFLTYFQNEAQLEKSRLLSDRFSAERPKGSFSTLEIQRTEQGDSAMYLCASSPASDRFTDTQYFGPGTRLTVL.

This clone has only a few counts. The rearrangement joins TRBV6-1 to TRBJ2-1; TRBD2 aligns across 7 bases. This CDR3 comprises 14 residues. CDR1 is MNHNS and CDR2 is SASEGT in the germline V gene. The V segment lost 6 bases and the J segment 3 bases; nucleotides outside the gene matches: 5. As DNA, the CDR3 is TGTGCCAGCAGCGCAAGCGGGGACTACAATGAGCAGTTCTTC. This codes for CASSASGDYNEQFF.

The rearrangement links TRBV10-1 to TRBJ2-1, with 8 bases matching TRBD2. The germline gives CDR1 WNHNN, CDR2 SYGVQD (reference sequence). Trimming removed 2 bases from V and 7 bases from J; junction bases left unmatched: 13. The CDR3 is made up of 17 amino acids. The DNA of the CDR3 is TGCGCCAGCAGTGAGGTAGCGGGGAGCGGGATCCTTAATGAGCAGTTCTTC. It codes for CASSEVAGSGILNEQFF.

This chain uses TRBV5-1 with TRBJ2-2, with D possibly matching TRBD1 (6 bases). Trimming pared 4 bases from V and 5 bases from J, leaving 18 bases between. The length of the CDR3 is 16 residues. Germline V gene sequence: CDR1 SGHRS, CDR2 YFSETQ. CDR3 in amino acids: CASSPRAGASTGELFF. DNA of the CDR3: TGCGCCAGCAGCCCCCGGGCAGGGGCAAGTACCGGGGAGCTGTTTTTT.

This clone was counted only a few times. The chain is built from TRBV5-4 and TRBJ1-1; no clear D. The germline CDR1 and CDR2 sequences are SGHNT and YYREEE (reference sequence). This CDR3 is 14 amino acids long. V was pared by 5 bases and J by 1 base, with 12 bases between. In DNA form, the CDR3 reads TGTGCCAGCAGAGCCCATGATGGGAACACTGAAGCTTTCTTT. As protein: CASRAHDGNTEAFF.

The rearrangement uses TRBV5-1 and TRBJ2-7; a possible D gene is TRBD1 (6 bases). This CDR3 contains 14 residues. Trimming stripped 4 bases from V and 2 bases from J, with 13 bases between. Looked up from germline, CDR1 is SGHRS and CDR2 is YFSETQ. CDR3 sequence reads: CASSLRTAAYEQYF. Here the CDR3 DNA reads TGCGCCAGCAGCCTAAGGACAGCAGCCTACGAGCAGTACTTC. Filled out from reference TRBV5-1 and TRBJ2-7, the complete variable domain reads KAGVTQTPRYLIKTRGQQVTLSCSPISGHRSVSWYQQTPGQGLQFLFEYFSETQRNKGNFPGRFSGRQFSNSRSEMNVSTLELGDSALYLCASSLRTAAYEQYFGPGTRLTVT.

This clone has more than one count but fewer than ten. This rearrangement joins TRBV19 to TRBJ2-7; D remains unclear. V was shortened by 5 bases and J by 0 bases, with 17 bases between the two germline ends. Looked up from germline, CDR1 is LNHDA and CDR2 is SQIVND (reference sequence). This CDR3 region has 16 residues. The CDR3 DNA follows: TGTGCCAGTAGTGTGTCCCGGGCTACACCCTCCTACGAGCAGTACTTC. The encoded protein is CASSVSRATPSYEQYF. Full variable domain (remainder filled in from reference TRBV19 and TRBJ2-7): DGGITQSPKYLFRKEGQNVTLSCEQNLNHDAMYWYRQDPGQGLRLIYYSQIVNDFQKGDIAEGYSVSREKKESFPLTVTSAQKNPTAFYLCASSVSRATPSYEQYFGPGTRLTVT.

The chain is built from TRBV7-3 and TRBJ2-1; tentatively, D is TRBD2 (5 bases). The V and J ends lost 2 bases and 6 bases respectively, with 11 bases between them. Germline V gives CDR1 SGHTA, CDR2 FQGTGA. The CDR3 runs to 14 residues. CDR3 protein: CASSLGRASNEQFF. DNA of the CDR3: TGTGCCAGCAGCTTAGGGAGAGCGTCCAATGAGCAGTTCTTC.

This clone was seen a few times. CDR3 DNA sequence: TGCGCCAGCAGCCAGGACAGCTTGAACACTGAAGCTTTCTTT. This gives the protein CASSQDSLNTEAFF. The V gene is TRBV5-1, the J gene TRBJ1-1, with D perhaps matching TRBD1 (6 bases). Per the germline V gene, CDR1 is SGHRS and CDR2 is YFSETQ. Deletions cut 4 bases from V and 0 bases from J, with 10 bases between. This CDR3 is 14 amino acids long. Combining the CDR3 with reference TRBV5-1 and TRBJ1-1 gives the whole variable domain KAGVTQTPRYLIKTRGQQVTLSCSPISGHRSVSWYQQTPGQGLQFLFEYFSETQRNKGNFPGRFSGRQFSNSRSEMNVSTLELGDSALYLCASSQDSLNTEAFFGQGTRLTVV.

The gene calls are TRBV20-1 and TRBJ1-5; no firm D call. The CDR3 is made up of 11 amino acids. Deletions cut 1 base from V and 6 bases from J, with 4 bases between. CDR1 and CDR2 (germline): DFQATT, SNEGSKA (reference sequence). The CDR3 here is CSARVGQPQHF. The CDR3 DNA reads as TGCAGTGCTAGAGTGGGTCAGCCCCAGCATTTT.

This clone was seen once. The chain is built from TRBV5-1 and TRBJ2-6, with D maybe TRBD1 (5 bases). The V end lost 5 bases, the J end lost 2 bases, and 11 bases lay between the germline ends. This CDR3 is 15 amino acids long. Germline values: CDR1 SGHRS, CDR2 YFSETQ. CDR3 loop: CASSLQDPGANVLTF. DNA for the CDR3: TGCGCCAGCAGTCTACAGGATCCTGGGGCCAACGTCCTGACTTTC.

This chain joins TRBV5-1 and TRBJ2-5; D gene unclear. The germline CDR1 and CDR2 sequences are SGHRS and YFSETQ. The germline V and J ends were trimmed by 4 bases and 2 bases, with 6 bases remaining between them. The CDR3 covers 12 residues. CDR3: CASSLTQETQYF. For the CDR3, the DNA is TGCGCCAGCAGCCTCACTCAAGAGACCCAGTACTTC.

This clone was seen repeatedly, ten times or more. The chain has TRBV6-6 and TRBJ2-2; D gene uncertain. In germline, CDR1 is MNHNY, CDR2 SVGAGI (reference sequence). Trimming took off 5 bases at V and 2 bases at J, with 6 bases between the two ends. There are 13 residues in the CDR3. The chain's CDR3 is CASSQINTGELFF. CDR3 bases: TGTGCCAGCAGTCAAATAAACACCGGGGAGCTGTTTTTT.

This clone was counted at least ten times. The rearrangement uses TRBV6-5 and TRBJ2-3; D assignment may be TRBD1 or TRBD2 (5 bases each). The CDR3 has 13 residues. Germline CDR1 MNHEY, CDR2 SVGAGI. Between the trimmed V and J ends, which lost 7 bases and 0 bases, there was a span of 8 bases. The CDR3 region has the DNA TGTGCCAGCACCCGGGACAGCACAGATACGCAGTATTTT. It translates to CASTRDSTDTQYF.